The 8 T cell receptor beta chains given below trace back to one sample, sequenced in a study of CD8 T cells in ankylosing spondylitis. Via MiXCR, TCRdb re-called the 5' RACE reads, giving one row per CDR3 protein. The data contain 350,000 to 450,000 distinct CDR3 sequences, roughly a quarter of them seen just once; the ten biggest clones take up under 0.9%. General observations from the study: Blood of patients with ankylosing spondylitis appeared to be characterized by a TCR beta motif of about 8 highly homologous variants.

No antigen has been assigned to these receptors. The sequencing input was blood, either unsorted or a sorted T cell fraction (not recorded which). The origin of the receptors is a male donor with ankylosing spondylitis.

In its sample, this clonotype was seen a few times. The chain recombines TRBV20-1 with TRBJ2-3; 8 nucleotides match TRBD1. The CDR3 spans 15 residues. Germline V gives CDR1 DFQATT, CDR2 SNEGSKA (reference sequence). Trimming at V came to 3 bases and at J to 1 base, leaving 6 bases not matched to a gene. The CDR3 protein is CSASGLGQGTDTQYF. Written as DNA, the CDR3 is TGCAGTGCTAGTGGATTGGGACAGGGCACAGATACGCAGTATTTT.

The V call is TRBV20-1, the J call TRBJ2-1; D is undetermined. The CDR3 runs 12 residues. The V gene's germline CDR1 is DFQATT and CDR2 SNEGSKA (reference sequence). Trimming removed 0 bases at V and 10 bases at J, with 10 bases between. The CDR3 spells CSARDHLEEQFF. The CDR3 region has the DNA TGCAGTGCTAGAGATCATCTGGAGGAGCAGTTCTTC.

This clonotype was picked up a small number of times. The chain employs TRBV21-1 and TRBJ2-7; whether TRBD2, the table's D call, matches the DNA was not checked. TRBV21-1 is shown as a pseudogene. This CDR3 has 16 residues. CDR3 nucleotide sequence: TGTGCCAGCAGCAAAAAATGTCAGGGCCTTTCCTACGAGCAGTACGTC. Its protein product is CASSKKCQGLSYEQYV.

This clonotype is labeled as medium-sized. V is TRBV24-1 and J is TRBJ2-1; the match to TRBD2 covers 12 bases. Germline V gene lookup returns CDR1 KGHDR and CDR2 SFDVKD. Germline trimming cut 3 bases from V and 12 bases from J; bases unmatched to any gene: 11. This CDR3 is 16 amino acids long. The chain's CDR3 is CATSDRLTSGSQRQFF. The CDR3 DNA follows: TGTGCCACCAGTGATCGGTTGACTAGCGGGAGCCAAAGGCAGTTCTTC.

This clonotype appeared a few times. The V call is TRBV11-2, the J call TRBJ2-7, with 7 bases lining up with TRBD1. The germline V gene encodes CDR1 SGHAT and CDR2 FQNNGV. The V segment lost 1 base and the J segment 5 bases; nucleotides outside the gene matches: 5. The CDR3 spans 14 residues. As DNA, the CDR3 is TGTGCCAGCAGCTTAGCCGGGACAGTAAACGAGCAGTACTTC. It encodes CASSLAGTVNEQYF. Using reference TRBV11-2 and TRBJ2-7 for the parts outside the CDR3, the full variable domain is EAGVAQSPRYKIIEKRQSVAFWCNPISGHATLYWYQQILGQGPKLLIQFQNNGVVDDSQLPKDRFSAERLKGVDSTLKIQPAKLEDSAVYLCASSLAGTVNEQYFGPGTRLTVT.

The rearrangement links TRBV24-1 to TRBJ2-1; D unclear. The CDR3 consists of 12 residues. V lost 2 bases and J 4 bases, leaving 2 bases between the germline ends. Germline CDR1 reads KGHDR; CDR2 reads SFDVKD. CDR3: CATSDSYNEQFF. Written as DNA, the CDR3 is TGTGCCACCAGTGATTCATACAATGAGCAGTTCTTC.

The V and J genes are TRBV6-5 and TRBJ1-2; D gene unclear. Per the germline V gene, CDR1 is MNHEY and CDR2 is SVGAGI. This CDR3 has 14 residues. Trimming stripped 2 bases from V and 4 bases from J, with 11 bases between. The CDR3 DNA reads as TGTGCCAGCAGTTACAGTACCGCAGCCTATGGCTACACCTTC. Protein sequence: CASSYSTAAYGYTF.

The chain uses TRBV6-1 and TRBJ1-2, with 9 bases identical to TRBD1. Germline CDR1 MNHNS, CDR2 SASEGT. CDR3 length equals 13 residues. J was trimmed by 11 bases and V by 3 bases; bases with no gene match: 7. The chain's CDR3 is CASSEGTGISYTF. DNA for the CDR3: TGTGCCAGCAGTGAGGGGACAGGGATATCATACACCTTC.